Sequencing of this T cell receptor beta chain was carried out in a study of blood T cells in healthy people across ages (dated by TCRdb to 2013 to 2016). Concerning the study at large: In model experiments, template switching captured about one uniquely barcoded TCR beta cDNA molecule for every two T cells. For two donors (one aged 18 to 29 and one aged 80 or older), the study analyzed two additional independent replicas of 1 million unique cDNA reads from the same blood draw. Age-related changes in TCR beta repertoire diversity were measured in the study by deep sequencing normalized with unique cDNA molecular identifiers. To avoid experimental bias, donors of different ages were distributed randomly across sequencing lanes. The donors were split into four age groups: young (average roughly 15 years), middle-aged (roughly 39), aged (roughly 68) and long-lived (about 74). The study at large found these results: Estimates of total diversity based on one million sequenced T cells were regarded as lower bounds and as underestimates. Donor CMV infection status was unknown, potentially confounding age-related changes in expanded clonotypes. Observed TCR beta diversity correlated strongly with the percentage of naive T cells measured by flow cytometry. Observed TCR beta diversity per million T cells fell roughly linearly with age, and a significant reduction was already apparent by age around 39. Compared with the aged group, the long-lived group had more naive CD4+ T cells, fewer expanded clones and increased TCR diversity, a pattern suggesting age selection. Bulk unsorted PBMC profiling prevented conclusive comparison of naive and antigen-experienced compartments.

Taken from the germline V gene (reference sequence), the CDR1 and CDR2 loops are DFQATT and SNEGSKA. The CDR3 numbers 15 residues from cysteine through phenylalanine. Kept here is only the CDR3 DNA, which spans 45 bases and is read in frame from base 1. As to this clonotype: It lacks a known antigen. A junction end diverges from the germline sequence, so it may reflect a read error.

Library construction relied on 5' RACE. Sequencing was performed on an Illumina HiSeq 2500. A second PCR of roughly 6 to 11 cycles was run with a J-beta primer mix and a sample-barcoded 5' primer. A template-switch 5' adaptor carrying 12 random nucleotides introduced a unique molecular identifier onto each TCR beta cDNA molecule. Each sample yielded at least 2.5 million CDR3-containing paired-end reads. First-strand cDNA synthesis was performed from all RNA using the Mint cDNA synthesis kit, with priming by a TRBC-specific oligonucleotide. All cDNA was treated with uracil-DNA glycosylase and then went through a first 18-cycle PCR with the universal primers M1SS and BC2_uni_R. The authors processed their data as follows. Normalization of each sample was performed by random selection of 1 million high-quality reads, each carrying a distinct molecular identifier. Reads with shared molecular identifiers were discarded instead of being binned into consensus sequences. MiTCR, with a Q25 quality threshold and the strictest error-elimination algorithm, was used for CDR3 identification, clonotype clustering and error correction. A nonparametric unseen species model with Euler transformation was used to estimate lower-bound total TCR beta diversity. TCRdb reran the public reads through fastp at Q25 and MiXCR, keeping productive beta chains. Each CDR3 protein gets just one entry, which takes the most common genes and DNA from the rows behind it. These V and J calls originate from TCRdb's pipeline instead of the authors' own analysis. The sample data list about 780,000 distinct CDR3 sequences, and around 45% of these were observed just once. The ten top clones hold 15% to 20% of the sample.

Donors were 39 systemically healthy Caucasian individuals from Russia aged 6 to 90 years. Each donor gave ten milliliters of peripheral blood, drawn into EDTA-treated Vacutainer tubes. Ficoll-Paque density-gradient centrifugation was used to isolate PBMCs, with at least 6 million per sample. Total RNA, at least 6 micrograms per sample, was extracted from PBMCs with Trizol reagent. For every donor, an aliquot of PBMCs went through flow cytometry to measure the percentages of naive CD45RAhigh/CD27high T cells. In this chain, TRBV20-1 is recombined with TRBJ2-1; 10 of the junction bases match TRBD2. The sequence derives from a man older than 75 in good health. Sequences were obtained from blood. This receptor carries the CDR3 CSARGGTSEINEQFF. The bases are TGCAGTGCCAGAGGGGGGACTAGCGAAATCAATGAGCAGTTCTTC.